Following are 10 T cell receptor beta chains from one sample sequenced in a study of identical twins. TCRdb reprocessed the 5' RACE reads with MiXCR, giving one entry per CDR3 protein. The sample records about 730,000 distinct CDR3 sequences, 21% being singletons. The same sample was also studied in work on T cells expressing NK-cell markers.

The sequenced sample consisted of PBMCs. These receptors came from a woman aged 18 to 35 in good health.

The sample holds a few counts of this clonotype. This sequence joins TRBV6-5 and TRBJ2-1; 7 positions agree with TRBD2. V lost 6 bases to trimming and J lost 12 bases; unmatched junction nucleotides: 8. CDR1 MNHEY and CDR2 SVGAGI come from the germline V gene. This CDR3 has 12 residues. CDR3 region: CASSDRRERQFF. The CDR3 bases are TGTGCCAGCAGCGACCGGCGGGAGCGGCAGTTCTTC.

This clonotype was counted only a few times. CDR3 residues: CASSLGQRRPGNEQFF. As DNA, the CDR3 is TGCGCCAGCAGCCTAGGACAGCGCCGGCCGGGAAATGAGCAGTTCTTC. The genes are TRBV4-1 and TRBJ2-1; D may be TRBD1 (6 bases). Trimming took 4 bases from V and 7 from J, leaving 20 bases between them. The germline V gene has CDR1 MGHRA and CDR2 YSYEKL. This CDR3 region has 16 residues.

The sample holds many counts of this clonotype. This chain links TRBV24-1 with TRBJ1-2; 7 bases match TRBD1. The junction had 10 bases not matched to a gene; V was cut back by 8 bases and J by 2 bases. The CDR3 has 15 residues. Germline CDR1 KGHDR, CDR2 SFDVKD. The CDR3 region has the DNA TGTGCCACCACAACCAATGCGGACAGGAACTATGGCTACACCTTC. This encodes CATTTNADRNYGYTF.

This clonotype has more than one count but fewer than ten. The CDR3 DNA follows: TGTGCCAGCAGTTACTCAGCGGGCGGTAGCTCCTACAATGAGCAGTTCTTC. This gives the protein CASSYSAGGSSYNEQFF. The chain employs TRBV6-5 and TRBJ2-1, with a weak D call TRBD2 (6 bases). Germline V gives CDR1 MNHEY, CDR2 SVGAGI. Trimming stripped 0 bases from V and 0 bases from J, with 12 bases between. CDR3 length: 17 residues.

V is TRBV20-1 and J is TRBJ2-5; 7 bases are shared with TRBD1. Germline values: CDR1 DFQATT, CDR2 SNEGSKA (reference sequence). This CDR3 has 13 residues. J was trimmed by 2 bases and V by 3 bases; bases with no gene match: 3. This CDR3 is CSASRQGQETQYF. DNA of the CDR3: TGCAGTGCTAGCCGACAGGGACAAGAGACCCAGTACTTC.

This clonotype occurred once. This chain links TRBV5-1 with TRBJ2-7, with D possibly matching TRBD1 (6 bases). Germline V gene data show CDR1 as SGHRS and CDR2 as YFSETQ. The CDR3 consists of 14 residues. V shed 5 bases and J shed 0 bases, with 12 bases lying between them. As DNA, the CDR3 is TGCGCCAGCAGTTGGGGGCTGAGCTCCTACGAGCAGTACTTC. This gives the protein CASSWGLSSYEQYF. Full variable domain (rest looked up from reference TRBV5-1 and TRBJ2-7): KAGVTQTPRYLIKTRGQQVTLSCSPISGHRSVSWYQQTPGQGLQFLFEYFSETQRNKGNFPGRFSGRQFSNSRSEMNVSTLELGDSALYLCASSWGLSSYEQYFGPGTRLTVT.

This clonotype has only a few counts. The chain couples TRBV25-1 to TRBJ1-6, with D uncertain. Germline loops: CDR1 MGHDK, CDR2 SYGVNS. V gave up 7 bases and J gave up 7 bases, with 14 bases separating them. The CDR3 is made up of 14 amino acids. This chain's CDR3 is CASNDPSINSPLHF. The CDR3 nucleotides read TGTGCCAGCAACGACCCCTCGATCAATTCACCCCTCCACTTT.

This clonotype has only a few counts. The chain recombines TRBV12-3 or TRBV12-4 with TRBJ1-1; no definite D call. The CDR3 extends over 14 amino acids. V was cut by 6 bases and J by 7 bases, with 18 bases left in between. The CDR3 reads CASSGVSDRREAFF. CDR3 nucleotide sequence: TGTGCCAGCAGCGGCGTATCTGACCGTCGTGAAGCTTTCTTT.

Only a few counts were recorded for this clonotype. This sequence joins TRBV5-1 and TRBJ2-3; 7 bases map to TRBD2. The germline V gene has CDR1 SGHRS and CDR2 YFSETQ. The ends lost 0 bases at V and 6 bases at J; junction bases unmatched: 10. This CDR3 region has 16 residues. The CDR3 spells CASSLEGGRGGDTQYF. CDR3 in DNA: TGCGCCAGCAGCTTGGAGGGCGGGAGAGGAGGGGATACGCAGTATTTT.

The sample holds a few counts of this clonotype. V is TRBV20-1 and J is TRBJ2-3, with a weak D call TRBD2 (6 bases). This CDR3 is 15 amino acids long. Looked up from germline, CDR1 is DFQATT and CDR2 is SNEGSKA (reference sequence). V was pared by 5 bases and J by 0 bases, with 15 bases between. In DNA form, the CDR3 reads TGCAGTGCTCCACCTTCCCGGGGGAGCACAGATACGCAGTATTTT. Its translation is CSAPPSRGSTDTQYF.